Given below is one T cell receptor (beta chain) in context. Its binding antigen is unknown. Within one base of it there is no much larger clone, and no base qualities were kept. This sample is part of a study of blood T cells in healthy people across ages (dated by TCRdb to 2014 to 2015). The study in broad terms: In model experiments, template switching captured about one uniquely barcoded TCR beta cDNA molecule for every two T cells. To track age-related changes in TCR beta repertoire diversity, the study relied on deep sequencing normalized with unique cDNA molecular identifiers. The donors were divided into four age groups: young (average around 16 years), middle-aged (around 41), aged (roughly 66) and long-lived (nearly 85). Two additional independent replicas of 1 million unique cDNA reads from the same blood draw were analyzed for two donors (one aged 18 to 30 and one aged 80 or older). To avoid experimental bias, donors of different ages were spread randomly across the sequencing lanes. What the research found in general, with its limitations: Compared with the aged group, the long-lived group had more naive CD4+ T cells, fewer expanded clones and increased TCR diversity, a pattern suggesting age selection. As age increased, observed TCR beta diversity per million T cells dropped in a roughly linear way, and a significant reduction was already evident by age 40. Observed TCR beta diversity correlated strongly with the percentage of naive T cells measured by flow cytometry. Since profiling was done on bulk unsorted PBMCs, naive and antigen-experienced compartments could not be conclusively compared. Estimates of total diversity from one million sequenced T cells were regarded as lower bounds and underestimates. The CMV infection status of donors was not known, potentially confounding age-related changes in expanded clonotypes.

V is cut by 1 base and J by 5 bases, and the space between the germline ends is 12 bases. The CDR3 goes from the cysteine to the phenylalanine over 14 residues. CDR3 DNA only is kept here, 42 bases in frame from base 1. Reading the germline V gene gives CDR1 SGHTA and CDR2 FQGNSA. Donors were 39 systemically healthy Caucasian individuals from Russia aged 6 to 90 years. Around 9.9 milliliters of peripheral blood were collected from each donor into EDTA-treated Vacutainer tubes. Ficoll-Paque density-gradient centrifugation was used to isolate PBMCs, with at least 6.5 million per sample. Trizol reagent was used to extract total RNA from the PBMCs, yielding at least 5 micrograms per sample. Naive CD45RAhigh/CD27high T cell percentages were measured by flow cytometry on a PBMC aliquot from every donor. The library was made by 5' RACE. TCRdb lists the instrument as Illumina HiSeq 2500. A second PCR of about 7 to 12 cycles was run with a J-beta primer mix and a sample-barcoded 5' primer. A template-switch 5' adaptor carrying 12 random nucleotides introduced a unique molecular identifier onto each TCR beta cDNA molecule. Each sample yielded at least 3 million CDR3-containing paired-end reads. The Mint cDNA synthesis kit, primed by a TRBC-specific oligonucleotide, was used to synthesize first-strand cDNA from all RNA. All cDNA was treated with uracil-DNA glycosylase and then went through a first 18-cycle PCR with the universal primers M1SS and BC2_uni_R. As for how the authors treated the data: Each sample was normalized by randomly selecting 1 million high-quality reads, each carrying a distinct molecular identifier. Instead of being binned into consensus sequences, reads with shared molecular identifiers were discarded. MiTCR, run with a Q25 quality threshold and the strictest error-elimination algorithm, handled CDR3 identification, clonotype clustering and error correction. A nonparametric unseen species model with Euler transformation was used to estimate lower-bound total TCR beta diversity. TCRdb reprocessing: public reads trimmed at Q25 with fastp, clones called with MiXCR, in-frame beta chains kept. All rows with the same CDR3 protein become a single entry with the most common DNA and genes. For this entry, the V and J calls and clone size follow TCRdb and not the study's own pipeline. The sample records around 1,700,000 distinct CDR3 sequences, about 28% of which are singletons. Of the sample, less than 9.5% falls within the top ten clones.

The TCR sequence derives from a woman in her 30s in good health. Recombination joined TRBV7-2 with TRBJ2-7, with the D gene too uncertain to name. Sequences were obtained from blood. The CDR3 has the sequence CASSLVAPGDEQYF. The bases are TGTGCCAGCAGCTTAGTAGCCCCTGGAGACGAGCAGTACTTC.